Here is one T cell receptor beta chain with its context. A second PCR of 7 to 11 cycles used a sample-barcoded 5' primer and a J-beta primer mix. TCRdb recomputed calls from the 5' RACE reads with MiXCR, one row per CDR3 protein. Among 1.5 million to 1.9 million distinct CDR3 sequences listed, approximately 43% were seen once. This sample was taken from a study of blood T cells in healthy people across ages. Sequences were obtained from blood. This clonotype was obtained from a woman younger than 35 in good health.

CDR3 DNA sequence: TGTGCCAGCAGTGGGCAGACTAGCATAATTTACAATGAGCAGTTCTTC. Translated: CASSGQTSIIYNEQFF. The genes are TRBV2 and TRBJ2-1; 7 nucleotides line up with TRBD2. The CDR3 has 16 amino acids. CDR1 and CDR2 from the germline V gene are SNHLY and FYNNEI. V was pared by 4 bases and J by 4 bases, with 10 bases of the junction left unmatched. The full variable domain, with the rest looked up from reference TRBV2 and TRBJ2-1, is EPEVTQTPSHQVTQMGQEVILRCVPISNHLYFYWYRQILGQKVEFLVSFYNNEISEKSEIFDDQFSVERPDGSNFTLKIRSTKLEDSAMYFCASSGQTSIIYNEQFFGPGTRLTVL.